This T cell receptor (beta chain) appears in the sequencing data of a study of vaccination and CD4 T cells after COVID-19. The CDR3 is 16 residues long. Germline V gene data show CDR1 as SGHDN and CDR2 as FVKESK. The V segment lost 0 bases and the J segment 7 bases; nucleotides outside the gene matches: 10. Specified treatment: 10-day PBMC culture with coronavirus spike peptide pools or control peptides (ViraFEST assay). As regards this clonotype: The antigen is unknown.

The study sequenced cultured CD4+ T cell DNA using the Oncomine TCR Beta short-read assay. MiXCR was run by TCRdb on the PCR reads, yielding one entry per CDR3 protein. The repertoire includes roughly 25,000 distinct CDR3 sequences, about 67% of them detected once, and about 20% sits in the top ten. The chain joins TRBV14 to TRBJ1-2; 8 bases are shared with TRBD1. The starting material was CD4+ T cells from blood, cultured in vitro, obtained after SARS-CoV-2 vaccination. This receptor was taken from a human donor who received a COVID-19 vaccine. As DNA, the CDR3 is TGTGCCAGCAGCCAAGATATCGGCAGGGGGCTTGGTGGCTACACCTTC. Translation: CASSQDIGRGLGGYTF.